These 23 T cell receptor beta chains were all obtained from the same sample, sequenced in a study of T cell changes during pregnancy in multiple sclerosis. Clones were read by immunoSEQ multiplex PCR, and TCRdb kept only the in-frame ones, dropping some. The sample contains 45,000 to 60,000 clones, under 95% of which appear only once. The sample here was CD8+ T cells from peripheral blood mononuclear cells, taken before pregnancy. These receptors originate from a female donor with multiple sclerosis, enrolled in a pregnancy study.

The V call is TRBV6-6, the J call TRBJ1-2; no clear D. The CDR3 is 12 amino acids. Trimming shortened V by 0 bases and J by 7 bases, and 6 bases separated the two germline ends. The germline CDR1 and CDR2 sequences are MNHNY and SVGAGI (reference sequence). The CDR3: CASSYSSVGYTF. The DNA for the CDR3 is TGTGCCAGCAGTTACTCGAGTGTTGGCTACACCTTC.

CDR3 coding DNA: TGTGCCAGCAGCGCCGGGACTTATGAGCAGTTCTTC. Translated: CASSAGTYEQFF. V gene TRBV9 combines with J gene TRBJ2-1; tentative D call: TRBD2 (6 bases). The CDR3 runs to 12 residues. Per germline, CDR1 SGDLS and CDR2 YYNGEE. Deletions cut 3 bases from V and 8 bases from J, with 9 bases between.

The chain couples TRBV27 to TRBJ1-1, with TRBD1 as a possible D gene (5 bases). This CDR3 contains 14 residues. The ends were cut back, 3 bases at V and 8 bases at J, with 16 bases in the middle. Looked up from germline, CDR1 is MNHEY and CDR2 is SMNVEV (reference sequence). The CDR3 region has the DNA TGTGCCAGCAGTTTTGTTTATGGGGCATTCGAAGCTTTCTTT. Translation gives CASSFVYGAFEAFF.

CDR3 DNA: TGTGCCAGCAGAGCGCTAGCGGGGACTACAGCTGAGCAGTTCTTC. It is translated as CASRALAGTTAEQFF. The chain carries TRBV6-5 and TRBJ2-1, with TRBD2 identical over 9 bases. CDR3 length: 15 residues. V was pared by 6 bases and J by 9 bases, with 12 bases of the junction left unmatched. The germline V gene encodes CDR1 MNHEY and CDR2 SVGAGI.

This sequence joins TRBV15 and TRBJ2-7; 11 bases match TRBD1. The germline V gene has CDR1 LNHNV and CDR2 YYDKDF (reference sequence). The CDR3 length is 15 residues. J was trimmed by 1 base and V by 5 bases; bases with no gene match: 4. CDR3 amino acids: CATSGGQGGSYEQYF. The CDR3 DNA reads TGTGCCACCAGCGGGGGACAGGGGGGTTCCTACGAGCAGTACTTC.

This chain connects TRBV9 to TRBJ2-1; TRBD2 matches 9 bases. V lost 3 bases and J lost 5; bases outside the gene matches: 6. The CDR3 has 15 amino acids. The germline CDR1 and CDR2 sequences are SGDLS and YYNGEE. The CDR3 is CASSGSGGRDNEQFF. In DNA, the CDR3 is TGTGCCAGCAGCGGAAGCGGGGGGCGCGACAATGAGCAGTTCTTC.

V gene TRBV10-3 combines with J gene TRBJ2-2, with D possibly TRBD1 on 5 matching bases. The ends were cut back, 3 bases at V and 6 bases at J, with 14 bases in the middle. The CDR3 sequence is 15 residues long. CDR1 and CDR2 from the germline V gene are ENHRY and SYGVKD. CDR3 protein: CAISEDGAVAGELFF. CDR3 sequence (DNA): TGTGCCATCAGTGAAGATGGGGCAGTGGCCGGGGAGCTGTTTTTT.

CDR3: CASSLGSSYEQYF. CDR3 in DNA: TGTGCCAGCAGCTTGGGGAGTAGCTACGAGCAGTACTTC. V and J are TRBV5-4 and TRBJ2-7, with D unclear. The germline V gene encodes CDR1 SGHNT and CDR2 YYREEE (reference sequence). This CDR3 has 13 residues. Trimming left V 0 bases short and J 3 bases short, with 7 bases between.

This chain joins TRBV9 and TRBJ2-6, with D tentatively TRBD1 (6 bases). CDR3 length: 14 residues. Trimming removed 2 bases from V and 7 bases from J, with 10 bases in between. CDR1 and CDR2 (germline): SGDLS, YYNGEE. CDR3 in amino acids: CASSVRDIANVLTF. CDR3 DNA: TGTGCCAGCAGCGTCCGGGACATAGCCAACGTCCTGACTTTC. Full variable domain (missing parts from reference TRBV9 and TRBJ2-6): DSGVTQTPKHLITATGQRVTLRCSPRSGDLSVYWYQQSLDQGLQFLIQYYNGEERAKGNILERFSAQQFPDLHSELNLSSLELGDSALYFCASSVRDIANVLTFGAGSRLTVL.

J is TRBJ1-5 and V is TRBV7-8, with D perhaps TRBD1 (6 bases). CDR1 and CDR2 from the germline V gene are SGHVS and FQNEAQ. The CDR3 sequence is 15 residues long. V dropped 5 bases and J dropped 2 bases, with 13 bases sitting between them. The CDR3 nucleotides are TGTGCCAGCAGCCCGGGGAGGGGGGGCAATCAGCCCCAGCATTTT. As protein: CASSPGRGGNQPQHF.

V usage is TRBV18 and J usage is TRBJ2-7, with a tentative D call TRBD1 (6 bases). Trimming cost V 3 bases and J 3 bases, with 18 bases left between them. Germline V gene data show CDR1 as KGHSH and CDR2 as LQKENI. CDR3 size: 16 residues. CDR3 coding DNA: TGTGCCAGCTCACCCAGAACAGGGCCCCTCTTCTACGAGCAGTACTTC. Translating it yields CASSPRTGPLFYEQYF.

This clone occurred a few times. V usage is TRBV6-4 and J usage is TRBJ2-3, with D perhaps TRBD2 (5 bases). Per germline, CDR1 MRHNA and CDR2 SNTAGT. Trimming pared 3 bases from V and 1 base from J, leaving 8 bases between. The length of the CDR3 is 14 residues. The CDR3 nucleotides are TGTGCCAGCAGTGAAGGTAGCGGCACAGATACGCAGTATTTT. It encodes CASSEGSGTDTQYF.

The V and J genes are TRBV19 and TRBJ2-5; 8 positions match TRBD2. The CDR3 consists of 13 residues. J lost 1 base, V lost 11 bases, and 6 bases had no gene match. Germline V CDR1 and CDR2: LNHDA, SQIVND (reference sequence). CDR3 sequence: CAEQRGSQETQYF. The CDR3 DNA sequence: TGTGCCGAACAGCGGGGGAGCCAAGAGACCCAGTACTTC.

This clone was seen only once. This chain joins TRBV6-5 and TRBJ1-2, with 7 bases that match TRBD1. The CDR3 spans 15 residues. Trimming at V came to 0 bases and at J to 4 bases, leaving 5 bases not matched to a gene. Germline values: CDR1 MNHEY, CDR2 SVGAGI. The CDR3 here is CASSYSWDSRYGYTF. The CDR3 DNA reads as TGTGCCAGCAGTTACTCATGGGACAGCCGCTATGGCTACACCTTC.

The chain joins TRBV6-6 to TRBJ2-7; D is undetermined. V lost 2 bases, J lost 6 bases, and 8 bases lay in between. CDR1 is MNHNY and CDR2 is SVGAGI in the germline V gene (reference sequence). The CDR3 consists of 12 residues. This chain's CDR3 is CASSYGPLEQYF. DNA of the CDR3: TGTGCCAGCAGTTACGGGCCCCTCGAGCAGTACTTC.

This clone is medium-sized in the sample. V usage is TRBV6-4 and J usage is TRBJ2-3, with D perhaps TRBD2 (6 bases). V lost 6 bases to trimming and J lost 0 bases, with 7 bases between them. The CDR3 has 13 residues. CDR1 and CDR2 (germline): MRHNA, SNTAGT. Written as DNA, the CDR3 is TGTGCCAGCAGCCGGGGGAGCACAGATACGCAGTATTTT. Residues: CASSRGSTDTQYF.

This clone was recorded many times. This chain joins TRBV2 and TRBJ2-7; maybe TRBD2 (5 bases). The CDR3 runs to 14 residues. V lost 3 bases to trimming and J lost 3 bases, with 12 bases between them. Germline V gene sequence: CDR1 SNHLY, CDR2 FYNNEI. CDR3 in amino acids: CASSEDSGNYEQYF. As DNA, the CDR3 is TGTGCCAGCAGTGAGGACTCTGGTAACTACGAGCAGTACTTC.

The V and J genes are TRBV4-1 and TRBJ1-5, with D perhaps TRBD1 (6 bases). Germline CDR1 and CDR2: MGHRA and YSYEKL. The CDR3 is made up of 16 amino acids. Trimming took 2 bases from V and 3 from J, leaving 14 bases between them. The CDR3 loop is CASSQYEDSPNQPQHF. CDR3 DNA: TGCGCCAGCAGCCAATATGAGGACAGCCCCAATCAGCCCCAGCATTTT.

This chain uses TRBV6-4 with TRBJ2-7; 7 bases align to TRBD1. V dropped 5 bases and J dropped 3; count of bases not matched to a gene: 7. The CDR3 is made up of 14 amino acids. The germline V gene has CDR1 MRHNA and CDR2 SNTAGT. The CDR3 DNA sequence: TGTGCCAGCAGTACTGGACAGGAGGTCTACGAGCAGTACTTC. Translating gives CASSTGQEVYEQYF.

CDR3 region: CASGLQPGQGYTGELFF. CDR3 bases: TGTGCTAGTGGTTTACAACCGGGACAGGGTTACACCGGGGAGCTGTTTTTT. The chain recombines TRBV12-5 with TRBJ2-2; TRBD1 aligns across 9 bases. The germline CDR1 and CDR2 sequences are LGHNT and FRNRAP. V was pared by 3 bases and J by 3 bases, with 8 bases of the junction left unmatched. CDR3 length: 17 residues. The whole variable domain, remainder taken from reference TRBV12-5 and TRBJ2-2, is DARVTQTPRHKVTEMGQEVTMRCQPILGHNTVFWYRQTMMQGLELLAYFRNRAPLDDSGMPKDRFSAEMPDATLATLKIQPSEPRDSAVYFCASGLQPGQGYTGELFFGEGSRLTVL.

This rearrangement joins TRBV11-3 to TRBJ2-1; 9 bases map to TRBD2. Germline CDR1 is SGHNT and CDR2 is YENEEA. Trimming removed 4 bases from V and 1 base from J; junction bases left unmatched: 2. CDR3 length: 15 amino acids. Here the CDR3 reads CASSSGLASYNEQFF. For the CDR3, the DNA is TGTGCCAGCAGCTCCGGACTAGCGTCCTACAATGAGCAGTTCTTC.

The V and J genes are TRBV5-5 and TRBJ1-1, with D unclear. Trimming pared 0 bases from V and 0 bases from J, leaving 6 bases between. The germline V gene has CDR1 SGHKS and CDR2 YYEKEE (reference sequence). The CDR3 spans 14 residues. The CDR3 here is CASSLAGMNTEAFF. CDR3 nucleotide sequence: TGTGCCAGCAGCTTGGCGGGGATGAACACTGAAGCTTTCTTT.

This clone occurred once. This chain's CDR3 is CASSQVGGGTDTQYF. In DNA form, the CDR3 reads TGTGCCAGCAGCCAAGTAGGCGGGGGCACAGATACGCAGTATTTT. This chain uses TRBV14 with TRBJ2-3; a possible D gene is TRBD2 (6 bases). The CDR3 runs 15 residues. Germline assignment: CDR1 SGHDN and CDR2 FVKESK. Trimming cost V 1 base and J 1 base, with 9 bases left between them.